Shown below are 8 T cell receptor beta chains from a single sample sequenced in a study of post-analysis software for immune sequencing data. Points from the study as a whole: Patients used about 5 TRBV segments, including TRBV5-6, TRBV5-1 and TRBV20-1, more often than controls.

The TCR beta cDNA libraries contained unique molecular identifiers. TCRdb ran MiXCR on the PCR reads and lists one entry per CDR3 protein. The data show hundreds of thousands of distinct CDR3 sequences, 55% to 70% seen once. Their target antigens are unknown. The sequencing sample was made of blood. The source of these receptors is a girl aged 2 to 10 with multiple sclerosis.

V and J are TRBV7-9 and TRBJ1-4, with 9 bases lining up with TRBD1. V dropped 1 base and J dropped 1; count of bases not matched to a gene: 4. Germline V gene sequence: CDR1 SEHNR, CDR2 FQNEAQ (reference sequence). This CDR3 contains 17 residues. In DNA, the CDR3 is TGTGCCAGCAGCTTAGGCGGGACAGGGATAACTAATGAAAAACTGTTTTTT. This sequence encodes CASSLGGTGITNEKLFF.

The J gene is TRBJ2-1, the V gene TRBV6-5, with D perhaps assigned TRBD1 or TRBD2 (7 bases each). Germline loops: CDR1 MNHEY, CDR2 SVGAGI. This CDR3 is 16 amino acids long. V shed 6 bases and J shed 5 bases, with 20 bases lying between them. The CDR3 bases are TGTGCCAGCAGGACACTAGCGAAGAGGGGGCACAATGAGCAGTTCTTC. Its translation is CASRTLAKRGHNEQFF.

The chain combines TRBV27 with TRBJ2-3; 10 bases agree with TRBD2. This CDR3 has 13 residues. The junction had 5 bases not matched to a gene; V was cut back by 10 bases and J by 4 bases. The germline CDR1 and CDR2 sequences are MNHEY and SMNVEV (reference sequence). This CDR3 is CATRTSGADTQYF. The DNA for the CDR3 is TGTGCCACCCGGACTAGCGGAGCAGATACGCAGTATTTT.

The chain joins TRBV14 to TRBJ2-5; D call uncertain. The J call is in doubt because the DNA end fits TRBJ2-7 better. The CDR3 is made up of 14 amino acids. Germline CDR1 reads SGHDN; CDR2 reads FVKESK. The CDR3, as DNA: TGTGCCAGCAGCCCCCTGGACCACTCAGGCGAGCAGTACTTC. It translates to CASSPLDHSGEQYF.

The gene calls are TRBV6-2 or TRBV6-3 and TRBJ1-3; D is uncertain. The germline V gene has CDR1 MNHEY and CDR2 SVGEGT. The length of the CDR3 is 13 residues. Trimming left V 0 bases short and J 4 bases short, with 4 bases between. In DNA, the CDR3 is TGTGCCAGCAGTTACTCATCCGGAAACACCATATATTTT. This gives the protein CASSYSSGNTIYF.

This clonotype was detected only a few times. The CDR3 is CSGTGTSYGYTF. In DNA form, the CDR3 reads TGCAGCGGGACAGGGACTAGCTATGGCTACACCTTC. J is TRBJ1-2 and V is TRBV29-1; TRBD1 matches at 8 bases. V shed 7 bases and J 4 bases; nucleotides not matched to a gene: 5. Looked up from germline, CDR1 is SQVTM and CDR2 is ANQGSEA. This CDR3 region has 12 residues.

The V and J genes are TRBV29-1 and TRBJ2-3; either TRBD1 or TRBD2 may supply D (5 bases each). CDR1 and CDR2 (germline): SQVTM, ANQGSEA. The CDR3 spans 13 residues. V was shortened by 6 bases and J by 0 bases, with 10 bases between the two germline ends. CDR3 sequence (DNA): TGCAGCGTATTCCGGGACAGCACAGATACGCAGTATTTT. Amino acids: CSVFRDSTDTQYF.

The chain combines TRBV5-1 with TRBJ2-1; D is ambiguous. V was shortened by 3 bases and J by 9 bases, with 16 bases between the two germline ends. CDR3 length equals 14 residues. Looked up from germline, CDR1 is SGHRS and CDR2 is YFSETQ. CDR3 nucleotide sequence: TGCGCCAGCAGCTCCCTCCGGTCCTACGGTGAGCAGTTCTTC. It translates to CASSSLRSYGEQFF.